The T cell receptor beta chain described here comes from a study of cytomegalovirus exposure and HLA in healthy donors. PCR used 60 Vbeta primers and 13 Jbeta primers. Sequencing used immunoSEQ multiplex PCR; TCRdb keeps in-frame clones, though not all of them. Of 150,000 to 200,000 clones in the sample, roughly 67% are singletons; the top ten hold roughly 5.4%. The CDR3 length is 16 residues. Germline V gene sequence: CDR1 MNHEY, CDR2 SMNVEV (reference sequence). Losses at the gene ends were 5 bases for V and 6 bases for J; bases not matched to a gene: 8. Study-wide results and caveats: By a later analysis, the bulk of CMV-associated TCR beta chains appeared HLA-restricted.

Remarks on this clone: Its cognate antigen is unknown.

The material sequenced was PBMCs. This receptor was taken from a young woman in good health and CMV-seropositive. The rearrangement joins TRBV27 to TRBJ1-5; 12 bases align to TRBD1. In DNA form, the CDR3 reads TGTGCCAGCAGTCCCTGGGACAGGGGGCTGAGTCAGCCCCAGCATTTT. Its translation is CASSPWDRGLSQPQHF.